This T cell receptor beta chain was sequenced in a study of shared clonotypes between healthy human individuals. Genomic DNA (from each subset) was split evenly across several immunoSEQ plates. Only in-frame clones appear in the TCRdb table, and some are missing; sequencing was by immunoSEQ multiplex PCR. The repertoire holds hundreds of thousands of clones, around 74% seen once, with 9% to 12% in the top ten. This clone showed up just a few times. The CDR3 covers 14 residues. Germline V gives CDR1 LNHDA, CDR2 SQIVND (reference sequence). V was shortened by 6 bases and J by 2 bases, with 12 bases between the two germline ends.

This clonotype originated in a man between 25 and 39 years old in good health. Specimen: memory CD4+ T cells sorted from blood. Noted subset: CD45RA-negative fraction. The rearrangement uses TRBV19 and TRBJ2-3; the D gene is possibly TRBD1 (5 bases). The CDR3 nucleotides are TGTGCCAGTAGAGAGACAGACAACACAGATACGCAGTATTTT. Amino acids: CASRETDNTDTQYF. Variable domain in full (rest from reference TRBV19 and TRBJ2-3): DGGITQSPKYLFRKEGQNVTLSCEQNLNHDAMYWYRQDPGQGLRLIYYSQIVNDFQKGDIAEGYSVSREKKESFPLTVTSAQKNPTAFYLCASRETDNTDTQYFGPGTRLTVL.